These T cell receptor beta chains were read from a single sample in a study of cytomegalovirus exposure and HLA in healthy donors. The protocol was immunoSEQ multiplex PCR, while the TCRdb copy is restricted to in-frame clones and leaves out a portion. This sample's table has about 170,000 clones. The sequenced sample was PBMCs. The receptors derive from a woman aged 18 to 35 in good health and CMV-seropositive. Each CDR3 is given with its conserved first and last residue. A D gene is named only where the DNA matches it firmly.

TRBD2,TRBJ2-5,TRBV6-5,CASSYGGGRPQETQYF,TGTGCCAGCAGTTACGGGGGCGGGAGGCCCCAAGAGACCCAGTACTTC
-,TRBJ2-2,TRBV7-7,CASSLSYTGELFF,TGTGCCAGCAGCTTGTCCTACACCGGGGAGCTGTTTTTT
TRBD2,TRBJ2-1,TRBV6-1,CASSTGTSGSTEQFF,TGTGCCAGCAGTACCGGGACTAGCGGGAGTACGGAGCAGTTCTTC
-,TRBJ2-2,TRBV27,CASSFTGTTNTGELFF,TGTGCCAGCAGTTTTACCGGGACAACTAACACCGGGGAGCTGTTTTTT
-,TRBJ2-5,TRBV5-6,CASSLGRQETQYF,TGTGCCAGCAGCTTGGGCAGACAAGAGACCCAGTACTTC
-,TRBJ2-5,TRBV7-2,CASSLGQHQETQYF,TGTGCCAGCAGCTTAGGACAGCACCAAGAGACCCAGTACTTC
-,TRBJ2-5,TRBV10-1,CASSGRGQETQYF,TGCGCCAGCAGCGGACGGGGCCAAGAGACCCAGTACTTC
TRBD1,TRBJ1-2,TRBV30,CAWSAWDRGGYTF,TGTGCCTGGAGCGCCTGGGACAGGGGTGGCTACACCTTC
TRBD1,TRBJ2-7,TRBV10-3,CAISDKGATNYEQYF,TGTGCCATCAGTGATAAGGGGGCGACGAACTACGAGCAGTACTTC
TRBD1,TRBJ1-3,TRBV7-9,CASSSDRASGNTIYF,TGTGCCAGCAGCTCAGACAGGGCCTCTGGAAACACCATATATTTT
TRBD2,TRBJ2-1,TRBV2,CASSVEREPPYNEQFF,TGTGCCAGCAGTGTGGAGCGGGAGCCCCCCTACAATGAGCAGTTCTTC
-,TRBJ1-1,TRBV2,CASSARRNTEAFF,TGTGCCAGCAGCGCCAGAAGAAACACTGAAGCTTTCTTT
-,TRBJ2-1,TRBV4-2,CASSQDSPSGGYNEQFF,TGTGCCAGCAGCCAAGATAGCCCCAGCGGCGGTTACAATGAGCAGTTCTTC
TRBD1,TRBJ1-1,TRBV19,CASRDRATRAFF,TGTGCCAGTAGGGACAGGGCAACGCGAGCTTTCTTT
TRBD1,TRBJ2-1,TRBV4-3,CASSQAGQLHNEQFF,TGCGCCAGCAGCCAAGCGGGACAGTTACACAATGAGCAGTTCTTC
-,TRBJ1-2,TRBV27,CASSLKGVDGYGYTF,TGTGCCAGCAGTTTAAAGGGAGTGGACGGCTATGGCTACACCTTC
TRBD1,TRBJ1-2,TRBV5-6,CASSSTLEGASGYTF,TGTGCCAGCAGCTCTACCTTAGAGGGGGCGTCAGGCTACACCTTC
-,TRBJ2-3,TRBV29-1,CSVKSRQSGTQYF,TGCAGCGTTAAATCTAGGCAAAGTGGTACGCAGTATTTT
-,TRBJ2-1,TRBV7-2,CASSLSWAANYNEQFF,TGTGCCAGCAGCTTAAGTTGGGCAGCTAACTACAATGAGCAGTTCTTC
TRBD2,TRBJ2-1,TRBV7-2,CASSPTGTSGINEQFF,TGTGCCAGCAGCCCTACCGGGACTAGCGGAATTAATGAGCAGTTCTTC
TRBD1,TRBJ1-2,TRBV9,CASSVRTGGYGYTF,TGTGCCAGCAGCGTAAGGACAGGGGGGTATGGCTACACCTTC
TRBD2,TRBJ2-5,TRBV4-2,CASSPSGGATETQYF,TGTGCCAGCAGCCCGAGCGGGGGGGCCACGGAGACCCAGTACTTC
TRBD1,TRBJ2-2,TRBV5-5,CASMWDRRTGELFF,TGTGCCAGCATGTGGGACAGGAGGACCGGGGAGCTGTTTTTT
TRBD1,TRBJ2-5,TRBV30,CASEGQGQETQYF,TGTGCCTCGGAGGGACAGGGACAAGAGACCCAGTACTTC
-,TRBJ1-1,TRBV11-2,CASRIGGATEAFF,TGTGCCAGCCGCATTGGAGGGGCCACTGAAGCTTTCTTT
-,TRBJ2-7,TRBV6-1,CASSGVRGVVKQYF,TGTGCCAGCAGTGGGGTCAGAGGAGTTGTGAAGCAGTACTTC
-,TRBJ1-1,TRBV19,CASSLTVNTEAFF,TGTGCCAGTAGTTTGACAGTTAACACTGAAGCTTTCTTT
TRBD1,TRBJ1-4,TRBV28,CASSLSGQYWGKLFF,TGTGCCAGCAGTTTATCGGGACAGTATTGGGGAAAACTGTTTTTT
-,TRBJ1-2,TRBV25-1,CASSPKMSYGYTF,TGTGCCAGCAGCCCTAAAATGTCCTATGGCTACACCTTC
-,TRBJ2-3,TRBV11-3,CASSSSPGSTDTQYF,TGTGCCAGCAGCTCCAGTCCCGGGAGCACAGATACGCAGTATTTT
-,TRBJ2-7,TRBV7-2,CASSLETDSYEQYF,TGTGCCAGCAGCTTAGAGACAGACTCCTACGAGCAGTACTTC
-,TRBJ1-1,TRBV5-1,CASSLAGNTEAFF,TGCGCCAGCAGCTTGGCGGGGAACACTGAAGCTTTCTTT
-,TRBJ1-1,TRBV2,CASSDFRRTEAFF,TGTGCCAGCAGTGATTTTCGTCGCACTGAAGCTTTCTTT
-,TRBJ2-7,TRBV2,CASSGLLYEQYF,TGTGCCAGCAGTGGACTGCTCTACGAGCAGTACTTC
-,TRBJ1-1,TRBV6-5,CASSSRGNTEAFF,TGTGCCAGCAGTTCGCGAGGTAATACTGAAGCTTTCTTT
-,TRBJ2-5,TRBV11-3,CASSPRVRGQETQYF,TGTGCCAGCAGCCCCCGGGTCAGGGGCCAAGAGACCCAGTACTTC
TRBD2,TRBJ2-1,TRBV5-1,CASSLGLAGGLNEQFF,TGCGCCAGCAGCTTGGGACTAGCGGGAGGTCTGAATGAGCAGTTCTTC
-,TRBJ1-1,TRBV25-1,CASSKSGTGATEAFF,TGTGCCAGCAGTAAATCCGGGACTGGGGCCACTGAAGCTTTCTTT
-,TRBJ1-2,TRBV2,CASSVAARSYGYTF,TGTGCCAGCAGTGTGGCGGCTCGGAGCTATGGCTACACCTTC
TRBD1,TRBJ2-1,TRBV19,CASREGQDVYEQFF,TGTGCCAGTAGAGAGGGACAGGATGTCTATGAGCAGTTCTTC
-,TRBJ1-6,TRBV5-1,CASSLAGFGSPLHF,TGCGCCAGCAGCTTGGCGGGGTTTGGGTCACCCCTCCACTTT